This TCR beta chain was sequenced for a study of T cells in Graves' hyperthyroidism and ophthalmopathy. Amplification of TCR beta CDR3 regions was performed using RNA transcripts as template. The study used the HTBI primer set for a first-round RT-PCR of the TCR CDR3. TCRdb independently ran MiXCR on the multiplex PCR reads; one entry per CDR3 protein. The data contain more than 300,000 distinct CDR3 sequences, over 11% of them singletons. Germline CDR1 LGHDT, CDR2 YNNKEL (reference sequence). CDR3 length: 11 amino acids. Trimming shortened V by 10 bases and J by 3 bases, and 9 bases separated the two germline ends. This clonotype was observed at least ten times.

This TCR was sampled from a woman aged 55-75 years with Graves' hyperthyroidism. Source material: blood. The genes are TRBV3-1 and TRBJ2-5; D ambiguous. In DNA form, the CDR3 reads TGTGCCACCCGGAGAGAAGAGACCCAGTACTTC. Encoded protein: CATRREETQYF.